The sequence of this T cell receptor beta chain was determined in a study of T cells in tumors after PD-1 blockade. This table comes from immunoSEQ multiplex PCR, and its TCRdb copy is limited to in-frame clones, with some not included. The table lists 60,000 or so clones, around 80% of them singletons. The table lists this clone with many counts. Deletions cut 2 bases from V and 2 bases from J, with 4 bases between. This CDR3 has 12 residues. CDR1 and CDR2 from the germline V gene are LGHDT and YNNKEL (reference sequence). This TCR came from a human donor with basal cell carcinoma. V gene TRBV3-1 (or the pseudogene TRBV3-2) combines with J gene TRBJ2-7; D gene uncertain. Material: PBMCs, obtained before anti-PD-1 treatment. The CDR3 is CASSQLAYEQYF. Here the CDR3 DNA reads TGTGCCAGCAGCCAACTGGCCTACGAGCAGTACTTC.